Following are 17 T cell receptor beta chains from one sample sequenced in a study of blood T cells in healthy people across ages. Primers used in a second PCR of about 6 to 11 cycles were a sample-barcoded 5' primer and a J-beta primer mix. One entry per CDR3 protein results from TCRdb running MiXCR on the 5' RACE reads. The repertoire holds about 1.4 million distinct CDR3 sequences, with approximately 63% as singletons. The sample comprised blood. The receptors derive from a man in his late teens or twenties in good health.

This chain joins TRBV4-1 and TRBJ2-3, with TRBD2 matching 10 bases. The CDR3 sequence is 15 residues long. V was pared by 7 bases and J by 2 bases, with 6 bases of the junction left unmatched. Germline V gene lookup returns CDR1 MGHRA and CDR2 YSYEKL. Here the CDR3 DNA reads TGCGCCAGCACAATAGCGGGGGGCGTCACAGATACGCAGTATTTT. Protein sequence: CASTIAGGVTDTQYF.

This clonotype was recorded once. The V and J genes are TRBV15 and TRBJ2-2, with D possibly matching TRBD2 (6 bases). This CDR3 is 14 amino acids long. The V end was cut by 3 bases, the J end by 6 bases, with 11 bases between. Germline CDR1 LNHNV, CDR2 YYDKDF (reference sequence). CDR3 bases: TGTGCCACCAGCAGTCCGCGACTAGCCGGGGAGCTGTTTTTT. Its translation is CATSSPRLAGELFF.

CDR3 sequence: CASSPRGEREYNEQFF. CDR3 in DNA: TGTGCCAGCAGCCCTCGAGGTGAGCGGGAATACAATGAGCAGTTCTTC. The J gene is TRBJ2-1, the V gene TRBV7-9, with 7 bases matching TRBD2. CDR3 length: 16 residues. The V gene's germline CDR1 is SEHNR and CDR2 FQNEAQ (reference sequence). J gave up 4 bases and V 5 bases, and 11 bases lay outside the gene matches. Supplemented by reference TRBV7-9 and TRBJ2-1, the full variable domain reads DTGVSQNPRHKITKRGQNVTFRCDPISEHNRLYWYRQTLGQGPEFLTYFQNEAQLEKSRLLSDRFSAERPKGSFSTLEIQRTEQGDSAMYLCASSPRGEREYNEQFFGPGTRLTVL.

The chain links TRBV4-1 to TRBJ2-3; the D is unclear. There are 14 residues in the CDR3. The V end was cut by 0 bases, the J end by 4 bases, with 8 bases between. From germline, CDR1 is MGHRA and CDR2 YSYEKL. CDR3 sequence reads: CASSQDYSSDTQYF. CDR3 DNA sequence: TGCGCCAGCAGCCAAGATTACTCTTCAGATACGCAGTATTTT.

This chain uses TRBV5-1 with TRBJ2-2; D is uncertain. Germline CDR1 is SGHRS and CDR2 is YFSETQ. This CDR3 contains 15 residues. The V gene lost 3 bases and the J gene lost 6 bases, with 15 bases spanning the gap. The DNA for the CDR3 is TGCGCCAGCAGCTCCTTGACTGATGCCGCCGGGGAGCTGTTTTTT. This translates into CASSSLTDAAGELFF.

This clonotype occurred once. This chain links TRBV7-9 with TRBJ1-1; 8 positions agree with TRBD1. This CDR3 contains 16 residues. The J segment lost 1 base and the V segment lost 5 bases, leaving 9 bases of the junction unmatched. Germline lookup yields CDR1 SEHNR and CDR2 FQNEAQ (reference sequence). DNA for the CDR3: TGTGCCAGCAGCCCAAGGACAGGGCTATCGAACACTGAAGCTTTCTTT. It specifies CASSPRTGLSNTEAFF.

This clonotype was seen a few times. This chain uses TRBV4-2 with TRBJ2-5; TRBD2 matches at 16 bases. The germline CDR1 and CDR2 sequences are LGHNA and YNFKEQ. J was trimmed by 2 bases and V by 4 bases; bases with no gene match: 4. CDR3 size: 17 residues. CDR3: CASSPGTSGRDQETQYF. DNA for the CDR3: TGTGCCAGCAGCCCCGGGACTAGCGGGAGGGATCAAGAGACCCAGTACTTC.

The chain employs TRBV7-2 and TRBJ1-2, with 7 bases lining up with TRBD1. J lost 0 bases, V lost 5 bases, and 9 bases had no gene match. CDR1 SGHTA and CDR2 FQGNSA come from the germline V gene. This CDR3 is built from 16 residues. The CDR3 region has the DNA TGTGCCAGCAGCCAAGGGACAGCCACCCCTAACTATGGCTACACCTTC. This sequence encodes CASSQGTATPNYGYTF.

This chain links TRBV29-1 with TRBJ2-1; 9 bases are a match to TRBD1. TRBJ2-7 explains the end of the DNA better; the J call may be wrong. The CDR3 is 16 amino acids. The germline CDR1 and CDR2 sequences are SQVTM and ANQGSEA. DNA for the CDR3: TGCAGCGTTGAGGGCGGCGGGGACAGGGAGTACAATGAGCAGTACTTC. Amino acid sequence: CSVEGGGDREYNEQYF.

This clonotype was counted only a few times. This chain joins TRBV10-3 and TRBJ2-5, with D tentatively TRBD1 (5 bases). The CDR3 is made up of 13 amino acids. Germline CDR1 reads ENHRY; CDR2 reads SYGVKD. Between the trimmed V and J ends, which lost 4 bases and 11 bases, there was a span of 17 bases. This CDR3 reads CAISADTILEQYF. The CDR3 region has the DNA TGTGCCATCAGTGCGGACACAATTCTAGAGCAGTACTTC.

V and J are TRBV3-1 and TRBJ2-1; TRBD2 aligns across 7 bases. CDR1 LGHDT and CDR2 YNNKEL come from the germline V gene (reference sequence). This CDR3 has 14 residues. Trimming took 4 bases from V and 8 from J; bases not matched to a gene: 8. Written as DNA, the CDR3 is TGTGCCAGCAGCCTTCAGACTAGCACTGATGAGCAGTTCTTC. It encodes CASSLQTSTDEQFF.

This clonotype has just a few counts. The chain employs TRBV15 and TRBJ2-4; 11 positions match TRBD2. The assigned J gene may be wrong: the sequence end matches TRBJ2-7 better. This CDR3 is built from 15 residues. Germline V gene data show CDR1 as LNHNV and CDR2 as YYDKDF (reference sequence). The CDR3 protein is CATSRATSGGYEQYF. CDR3 in DNA: TGTGCCACCAGCAGAGCTACTAGCGGGGGATACGAGCAGTACTTC.

Of note for this clonotype: An end of the junction differs from the germline gene, which may be a read error. CDR3 sequence: CASREGGEQYF. The CDR3, as DNA: TGTGCCAGCAGAGAAGGGGGGGAGCAGTACTTC. The chain is built from TRBV2 and TRBJ2-7; D may match TRBD1 or TRBD2 (6 bases each). Germline assignment: CDR1 SNHLY and CDR2 FYNNEI. The CDR3 loop spans 11 amino acids. Full variable domain (missing parts from reference TRBV2 and TRBJ2-7): EPEVTQTPSHQVTQMGQEVILRCVPISNHLYFYWYRQILGQKVEFLVSFYNNEISEKSEIFDDQFSVERPDGSNFTLKIRSTKLEDSAMYFCASREGGEQYFGPGTRLTVT.

The rearrangement joins TRBV28 to TRBJ1-1; tentatively, D is TRBD1 (5 bases). The CDR3 spans 13 residues. V lost 5 bases, J lost 4 bases, and 11 bases lay in between. Looked up from germline, CDR1 is MDHEN and CDR2 is SYDVKM. The CDR3 sequence: CASSPGLRTEAFF. As DNA, the CDR3 is TGTGCCAGCAGTCCAGGGCTCCGCACTGAAGCTTTCTTT.

The V gene is TRBV5-6, the J gene TRBJ1-2; D might be TRBD1 (6 bases). The CDR3 contains 14 residues. The V gene lost 0 bases and the J gene lost 9 bases, with 15 bases spanning the gap. Germline values: CDR1 SGHDT, CDR2 YYEEEE. CDR3 residues: CASSLANGGQSYTF. DNA for the CDR3: TGTGCCAGCAGCTTGGCCAACGGGGGGCAGAGCTACACCTTC.

This clonotype was picked up a small number of times. The gene calls are TRBV20-1 and TRBJ2-7, with D unclear. V lost 7 bases to trimming and J lost 4 bases, with 11 bases between them. CDR3 length: 11 residues. Germline assignment: CDR1 DFQATT and CDR2 SNEGSKA (reference sequence). CDR3 amino acids: CSGDPLYEQYF. CDR3 sequence (DNA): TGCAGTGGGGATCCGTTATACGAGCAGTACTTC.

The chain has TRBV7-8 and TRBJ1-2; TRBD1 aligns across 9 bases. The CDR3 spans 15 residues. The germline V gene has CDR1 SGHVS and CDR2 FQNEAQ. The J segment lost 2 bases and the V segment lost 5 bases, leaving 6 bases of the junction unmatched. The CDR3 protein is CASSITGTGNYGYTF. As DNA, the CDR3 is TGTGCCAGCAGCATTACCGGGACAGGGAACTATGGCTACACCTTC.